The clone carrying this T cell receptor beta chain was picked up many times. Its cognate antigen is unknown. The data originate from a study of T cells in Graves' hyperthyroidism and ophthalmopathy. Across the whole study: Peripheral blood was drawn at first diagnosis, prior to all treatment.

Regarding the study as a whole: Most clonotypes expanded in thyroid above 0.001 were likewise present in blood.

Diagnoses rested on clinical symptoms, serum thyroxine and TRAb, thyroid ultrasound and orbital computed tomography. The PBMCs were sourced from fresh peripheral blood (about 9.7 ml). V was trimmed by 6 bases and J by 0 bases, leaving 15 bases between them. This CDR3 is built from 16 residues. RNA transcripts provided the source from which TCR beta CDR3 regions were amplified. HTBI primers were the set used in a first-round RT-PCR of the TCR CDR3. TCRdb analysed the multiplex PCR reads with MiXCR anew, one entry per CDR3 protein. The sample has under 400,000 distinct CDR3 sequences, 14% seen once; the top ten hold about 10%.

Material: blood. The J gene is TRBJ1-3, the V gene TRBV12-3 or TRBV12-4; D is possibly TRBD1 (6 bases). The receptor comes from a woman aged 55-69 years with Graves' hyperthyroidism. The CDR3 DNA reads TGTGCCAGCAGACCTAAGGACAGCTACTCTGGAAACACCATATATTTT. This gives the protein CASRPKDSYSGNTIYF.